The clone carrying this TCR beta chain is deemed medium-sized. Germline V gives CDR1 DFQATT, CDR2 SNEGSKA (reference sequence). J was trimmed by 1 base and V by 3 bases; bases with no gene match: 8. The CDR3 runs to 15 residues. Time point defined: patch test 1, 2 weeks after DPC sensitization. The treatment is: therapeutic diphenylcyclopropenone sensitization with weekly scalp DPC. The data stem from a study of human T cells and chemical hapten exposure. Turning to the study itself: Patients having alopecia areata, totalis or universalis were mostly female.

The library tagged each cDNA molecule with unique molecular identifiers. As handled by the study authors: Approximately 99,000 TCRs per sample was the median, with a range of about 20,000 to 690,600. TCRdb reprocessed the RACE reads with MiXCR, giving one entry per CDR3 protein. The V and J calls here are based on TCRdb, not the publication. The sample lists about 14,000 distinct CDR3 sequences; around 17% were seen once. The chain joins TRBV20-1 to TRBJ2-5, with 7 bases identical to TRBD1. The TCR was taken from a woman under 40 with alopecia areata. Some clones in this sample may be carry-over from other donors' samples. Specimen: whole blood, collected in connection with sensitization to the hapten diphenylcyclopropenone (DPC). The CDR3 DNA sequence: TGCAGTGCTAGCCGGGACAGCGATACCCAAGAGACCCAGTACTTC. It specifies CSASRDSDTQETQYF.